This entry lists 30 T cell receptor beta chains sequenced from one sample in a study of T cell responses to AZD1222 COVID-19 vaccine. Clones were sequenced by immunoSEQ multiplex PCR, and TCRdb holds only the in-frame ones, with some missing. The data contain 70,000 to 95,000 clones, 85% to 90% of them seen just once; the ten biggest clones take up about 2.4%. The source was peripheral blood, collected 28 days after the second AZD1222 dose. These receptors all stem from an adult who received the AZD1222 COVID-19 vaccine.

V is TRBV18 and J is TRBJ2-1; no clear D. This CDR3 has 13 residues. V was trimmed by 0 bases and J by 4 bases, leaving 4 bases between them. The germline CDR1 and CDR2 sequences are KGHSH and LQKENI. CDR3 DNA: TGTGCCAGCTCACCACCAACTTACAATGAGCAGTTCTTC. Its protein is CASSPPTYNEQFF.

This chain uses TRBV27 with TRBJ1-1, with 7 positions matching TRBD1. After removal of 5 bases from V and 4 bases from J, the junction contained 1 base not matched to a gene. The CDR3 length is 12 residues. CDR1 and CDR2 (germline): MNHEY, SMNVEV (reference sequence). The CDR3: CASSPGGTEAFF. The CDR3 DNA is TGTGCCAGCAGTCCAGGGGGCACTGAAGCTTTCTTT.

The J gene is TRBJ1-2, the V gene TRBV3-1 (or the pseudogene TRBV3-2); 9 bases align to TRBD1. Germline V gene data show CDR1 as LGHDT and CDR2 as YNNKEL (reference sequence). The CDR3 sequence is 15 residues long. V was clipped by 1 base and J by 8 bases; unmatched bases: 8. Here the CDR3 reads CASSQVQGALGGYTF. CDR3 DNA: TGTGCCAGCAGCCAAGTACAGGGGGCGTTAGGCGGCTACACCTTC.

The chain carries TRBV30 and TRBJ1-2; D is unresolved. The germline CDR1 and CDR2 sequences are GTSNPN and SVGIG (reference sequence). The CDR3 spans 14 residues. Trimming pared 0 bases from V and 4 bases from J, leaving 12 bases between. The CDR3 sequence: CAWSVSPWGYGYTF. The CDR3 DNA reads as TGTGCCTGGAGTGTTTCCCCCTGGGGCTATGGCTACACCTTC.

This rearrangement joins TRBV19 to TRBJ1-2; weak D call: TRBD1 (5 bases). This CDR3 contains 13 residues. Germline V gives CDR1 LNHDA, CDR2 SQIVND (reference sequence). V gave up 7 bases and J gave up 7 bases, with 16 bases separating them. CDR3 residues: CASIGQGWGGYTF. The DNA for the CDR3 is TGTGCCAGTATCGGGCAGGGATGGGGTGGCTACACCTTC.

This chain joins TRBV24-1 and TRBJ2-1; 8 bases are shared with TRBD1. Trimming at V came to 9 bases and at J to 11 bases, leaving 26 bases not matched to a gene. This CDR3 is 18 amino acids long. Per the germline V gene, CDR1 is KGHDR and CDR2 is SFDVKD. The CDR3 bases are TGTGCCACCGCTCCCCCCGGACAGGGCAAGGGGTCCCTAAGTAAGCAGTTCTTC. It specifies CATAPPGQGKGSLSKQFF.

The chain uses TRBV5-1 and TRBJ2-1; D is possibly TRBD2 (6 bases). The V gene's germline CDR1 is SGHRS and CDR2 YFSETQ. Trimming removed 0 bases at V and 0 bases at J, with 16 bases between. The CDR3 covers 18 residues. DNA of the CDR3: TGCGCCAGCAGCTTGGTAGGACTACTCCCGAGCTCCTACAATGAGCAGTTCTTC. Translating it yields CASSLVGLLPSSYNEQFF.

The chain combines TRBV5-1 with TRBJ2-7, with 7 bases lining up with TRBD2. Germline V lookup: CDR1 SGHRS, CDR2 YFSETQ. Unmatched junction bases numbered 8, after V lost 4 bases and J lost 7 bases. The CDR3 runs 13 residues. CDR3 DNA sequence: TGCGCCAGCAGCCTCAAAGTAGCGGGTGAGCAGTACTTC. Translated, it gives CASSLKVAGEQYF.

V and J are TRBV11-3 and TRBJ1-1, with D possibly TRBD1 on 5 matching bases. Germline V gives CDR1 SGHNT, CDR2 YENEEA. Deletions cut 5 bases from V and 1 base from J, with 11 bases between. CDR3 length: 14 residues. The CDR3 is CASSKGSGNTEAFF. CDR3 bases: TGTGCCAGCAGCAAGGGGTCAGGGAACACTGAAGCTTTCTTT.

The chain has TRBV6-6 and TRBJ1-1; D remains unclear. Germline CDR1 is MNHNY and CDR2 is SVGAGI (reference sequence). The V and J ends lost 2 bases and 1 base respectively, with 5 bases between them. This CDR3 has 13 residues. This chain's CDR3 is CASSYTENTEAFF. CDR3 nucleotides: TGTGCCAGCAGTTACACGGAGAACACTGAAGCTTTCTTT.

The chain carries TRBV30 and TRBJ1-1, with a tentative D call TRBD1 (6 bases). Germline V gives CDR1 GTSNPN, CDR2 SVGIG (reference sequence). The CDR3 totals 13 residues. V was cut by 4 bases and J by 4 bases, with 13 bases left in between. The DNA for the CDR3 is TGTGCCTGGAATTTCGCGGGGGCCACTGAAGCTTTCTTT. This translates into CAWNFAGATEAFF.

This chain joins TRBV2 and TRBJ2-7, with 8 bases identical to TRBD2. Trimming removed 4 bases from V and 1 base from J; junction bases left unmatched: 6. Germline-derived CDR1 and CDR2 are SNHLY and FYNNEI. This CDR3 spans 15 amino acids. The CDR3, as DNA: TGTGCCAGCAGTGCGGTAGCGGGAAAGTCCTACGAGCAGTACTTC. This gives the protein CASSAVAGKSYEQYF.

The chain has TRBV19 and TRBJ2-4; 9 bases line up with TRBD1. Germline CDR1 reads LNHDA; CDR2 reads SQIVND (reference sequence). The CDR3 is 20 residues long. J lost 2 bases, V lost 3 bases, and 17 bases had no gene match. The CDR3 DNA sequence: TGTGCCAGTAGTATTCCTTGGGGGACAGGGTCCCCTACATCCAAAAACATTCAGTACTTC. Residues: CASSIPWGTGSPTSKNIQYF.

CDR3 region: CASSPGGGLNTEAFF. CDR3 nucleotide sequence: TGCGCCAGCAGCCCCGGAGGGGGGCTTAACACTGAAGCTTTCTTT. The chain is built from TRBV5-1 and TRBJ1-1, with D maybe TRBD1 (6 bases). The V gene lost 4 bases and the J gene lost 2 bases, with 15 bases spanning the gap. The CDR3 contains 15 residues. Germline-derived CDR1 and CDR2 are SGHRS and YFSETQ.

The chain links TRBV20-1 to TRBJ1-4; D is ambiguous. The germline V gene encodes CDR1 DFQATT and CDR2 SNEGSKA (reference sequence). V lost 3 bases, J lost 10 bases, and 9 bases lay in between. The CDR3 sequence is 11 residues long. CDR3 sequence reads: CSASTFPKLFF. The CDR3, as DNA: TGCAGTGCTAGTACCTTTCCAAAACTGTTTTTT.

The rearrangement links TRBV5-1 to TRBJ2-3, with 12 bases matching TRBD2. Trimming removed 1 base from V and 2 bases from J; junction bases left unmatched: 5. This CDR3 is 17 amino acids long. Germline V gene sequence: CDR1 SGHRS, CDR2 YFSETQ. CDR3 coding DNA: TGCGCCAGCAGCTTGTCGCTAGCGGGGGGGACCACAGATACGCAGTATTTT. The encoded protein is CASSLSLAGGTTDTQYF.

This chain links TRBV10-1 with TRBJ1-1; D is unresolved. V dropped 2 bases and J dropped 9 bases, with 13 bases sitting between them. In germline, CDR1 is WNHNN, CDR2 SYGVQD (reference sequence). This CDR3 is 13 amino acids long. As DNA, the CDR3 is TGCGCCAGCAGTGAGACAGCTGTGACGAAAGCTTTCTTT. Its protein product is CASSETAVTKAFF.

The CDR3 DNA sequence: TGTGCCAGCAGCCCTACGACAAATAACTATGGCTACACCTTC. Amino acid sequence: CASSPTTNNYGYTF. The genes are TRBV3-1 (or the pseudogene TRBV3-2) and TRBJ1-2, with no clear D. CDR3 length: 14 amino acids. Germline V CDR1 and CDR2: LGHDT, YNNKEL (reference sequence). Trimming took off 4 bases at V and 1 base at J, with 10 bases between the two ends.

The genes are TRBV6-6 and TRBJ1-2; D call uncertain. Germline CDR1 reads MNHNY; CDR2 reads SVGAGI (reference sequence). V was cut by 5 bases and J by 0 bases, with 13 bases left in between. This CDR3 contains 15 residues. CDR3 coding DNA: TGTGCCAGCAGTCCCCGAGTTTACGCTAACTATGGCTACACCTTC. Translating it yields CASSPRVYANYGYTF.

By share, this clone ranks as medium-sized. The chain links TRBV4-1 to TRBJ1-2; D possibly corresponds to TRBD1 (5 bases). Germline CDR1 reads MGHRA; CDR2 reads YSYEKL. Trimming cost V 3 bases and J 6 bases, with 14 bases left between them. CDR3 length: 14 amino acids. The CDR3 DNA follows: TGCGCCAGCAGCCATGAGGCCAAGGGGAATGGCTACACCTTC. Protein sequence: CASSHEAKGNGYTF.

The chain's CDR3 is CASSQDPIRAGYEQYF. DNA for the CDR3: TGCGCCAGCAGCCAAGATCCCATTAGGGCCGGCTACGAGCAGTACTTC. The V call is TRBV4-1, the J call TRBJ2-7, with D unclear. The CDR3 is 16 amino acids. Germline V CDR1 and CDR2: MGHRA, YSYEKL. The V end lost 0 bases, the J end lost 3 bases, and 15 bases lay between the germline ends.

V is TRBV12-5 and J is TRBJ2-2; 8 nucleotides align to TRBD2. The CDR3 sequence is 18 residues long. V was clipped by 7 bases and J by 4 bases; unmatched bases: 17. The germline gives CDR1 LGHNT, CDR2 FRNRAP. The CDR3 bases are TGTGCTAGTGCCCGGGGGTCTTGCGGGGGGTGGGGCACCGGGGAGCTGTTTTTT. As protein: CASARGSCGGWGTGELFF. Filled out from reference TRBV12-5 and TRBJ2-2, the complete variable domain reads DARVTQTPRHKVTEMGQEVTMRCQPILGHNTVFWYRQTMMQGLELLAYFRNRAPLDDSGMPKDRFSAEMPDATLATLKIQPSEPRDSAVYFCASARGSCGGWGTGELFFGEGSRLTVL.

The CDR3 here is CASSGNYEQYF. DNA of the CDR3: TGTGCCAGTAGTGGAAACTACGAGCAGTACTTC. The chain is built from TRBV19 and TRBJ2-7; D remains unclear. CDR3 length: 11 amino acids. V was clipped by 5 bases and J by 3 bases, with 5 bases between them. Germline CDR1 and CDR2: LNHDA and SQIVND (reference sequence).

The CDR3 DNA sequence: TGTGCCAGCAGTTTAGGGGTAGGGTTATCCGAGCAGTACTTC. It codes for CASSLGVGLSEQYF. The rearrangement joins TRBV27 to TRBJ2-7; the D is unclear. The V end was cut by 2 bases, the J end by 6 bases, with 14 bases between. The CDR3 is 14 residues long. Germline CDR1 and CDR2: MNHEY and SMNVEV (reference sequence).

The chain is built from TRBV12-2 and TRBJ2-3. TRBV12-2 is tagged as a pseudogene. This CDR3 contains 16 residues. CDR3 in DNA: TGTGCAAGTCGCTTAGTCCCCACAGCGAACACAGATACGCAGTATTTT. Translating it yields CASRLVPTANTDTQYF.

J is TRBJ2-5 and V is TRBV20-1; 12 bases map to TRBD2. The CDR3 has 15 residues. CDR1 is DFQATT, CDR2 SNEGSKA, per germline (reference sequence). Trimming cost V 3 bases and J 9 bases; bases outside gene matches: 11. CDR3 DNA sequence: TGCAGTGCTAGTCCTGGTCTAGCGGGGGGGTACGCCCAGTACTTC. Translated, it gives CSASPGLAGGYAQYF.

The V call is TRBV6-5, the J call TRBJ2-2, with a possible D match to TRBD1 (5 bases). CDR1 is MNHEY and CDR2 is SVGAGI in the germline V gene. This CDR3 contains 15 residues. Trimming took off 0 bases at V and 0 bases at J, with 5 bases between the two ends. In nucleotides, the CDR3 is TGTGCCAGCAGTTACTCGGGGCCGAACACCGGGGAGCTGTTTTTT. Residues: CASSYSGPNTGELFF.

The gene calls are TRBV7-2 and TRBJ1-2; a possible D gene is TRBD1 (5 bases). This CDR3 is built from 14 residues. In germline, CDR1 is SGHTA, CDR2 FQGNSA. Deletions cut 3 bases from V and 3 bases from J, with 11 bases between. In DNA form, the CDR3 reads TGTGCCAGCAGCTTCCTCAGGGAACACTATGGCTACACCTTC. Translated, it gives CASSFLREHYGYTF.

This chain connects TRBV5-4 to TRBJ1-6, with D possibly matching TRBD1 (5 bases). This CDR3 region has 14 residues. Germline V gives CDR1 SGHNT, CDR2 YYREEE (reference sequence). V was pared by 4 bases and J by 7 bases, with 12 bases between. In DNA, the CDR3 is TGTGCCAGCAGCATCACAGGCATGAATTCACCCCTCCACTTT. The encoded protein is CASSITGMNSPLHF.

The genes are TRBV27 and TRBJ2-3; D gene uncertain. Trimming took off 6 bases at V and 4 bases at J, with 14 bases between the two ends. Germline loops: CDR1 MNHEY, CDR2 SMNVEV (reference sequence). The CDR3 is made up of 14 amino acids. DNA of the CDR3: TGTGCCAGCAGGATGGGCTTTTCTGCAGATACGCAGTATTTT. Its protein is CASRMGFSADTQYF.